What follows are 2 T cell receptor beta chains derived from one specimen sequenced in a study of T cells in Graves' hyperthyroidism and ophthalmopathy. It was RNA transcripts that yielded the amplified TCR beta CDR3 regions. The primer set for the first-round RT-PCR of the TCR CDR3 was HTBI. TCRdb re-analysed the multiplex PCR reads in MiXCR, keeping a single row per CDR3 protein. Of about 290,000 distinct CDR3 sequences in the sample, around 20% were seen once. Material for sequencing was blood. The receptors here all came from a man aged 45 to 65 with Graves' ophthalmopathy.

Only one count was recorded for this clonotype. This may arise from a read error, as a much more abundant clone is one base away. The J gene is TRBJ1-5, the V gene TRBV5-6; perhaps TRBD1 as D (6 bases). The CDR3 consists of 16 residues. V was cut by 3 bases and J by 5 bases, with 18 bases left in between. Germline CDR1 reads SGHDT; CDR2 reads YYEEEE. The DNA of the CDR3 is TGTGCCAGCAGCTCCAGGCCACAGGGAAGGCATCAGCCCCAGCATTTT. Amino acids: CASSSRPQGRHQPQHF. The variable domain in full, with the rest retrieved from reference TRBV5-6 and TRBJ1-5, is DAGVTQSPTHLIKTRGQQVTLRCSPKSGHDTVSWYQQALGQGPQFIFQYYEEEERQRGNFPDRFSGHQFPNYSSELNVNALLLGDSALYLCASSSRPQGRHQPQHFGDGTRLSIL.

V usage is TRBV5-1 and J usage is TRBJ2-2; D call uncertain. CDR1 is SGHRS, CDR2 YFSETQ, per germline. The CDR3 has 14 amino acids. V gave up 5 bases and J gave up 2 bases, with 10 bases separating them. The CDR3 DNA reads TGCGCCAGCAGAAAGGGCACCAACACCGGGGAGCTGTTTTTT. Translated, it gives CASRKGTNTGELFF.